Listed below are T cell receptor beta chains from one sample, sequenced in a study of cytomegalovirus exposure and HLA in healthy donors. Produced via immunoSEQ multiplex PCR; TCRdb's table is partial and in-frame only. The sample has about 160,000 clones; approximately 80% are singletons. The sample comprised PBMCs. The receptors shown here come from a man aged 30-40 years in good health and CMV-seropositive. CDR3s leave out the opening cysteine and the closing phenylalanine or tryptophan.

J: TRBJ2-7; V: TRBV11-2; CDR3: ASSRSAGTASYEQY
J: TRBJ2-7; V: TRBV9; CDR3: ASSVDQGASEQY
J: TRBJ1-1; V: TRBV28; CDR3: ASLVNTEAF
J: TRBJ2-7; V: TRBV6-1; CDR3: ASSGGRSSYEQY
J: TRBJ2-3; V: TRBV20-1; CDR3: SASLNTQY
J: TRBJ2-1; V: TRBV27; CDR3: ASSLSVTGGYNEQF
J: TRBJ2-3; V: TRBV15; CDR3: ATSILSGGITDTQY
J: TRBJ2-7; V: TRBV28; CDR3: ASREHYEQY
J: TRBJ2-7; V: TRBV21-1; CDR3: ASSKVGLSYEQY
J: TRBJ2-2; V: TRBV11-2; CDR3: ASSPGLAGGLTGELF
J: TRBJ2-1; V: TRBV6-5; CDR3: ASSYEGQGARQF
J: TRBJ1-3; V: TRBV6-5; CDR3: ASSYGGGGNTIY
J: TRBJ2-3; V: TRBV30; CDR3: AWSAGTDTQY
J: TRBJ2-7; V: TRBV30; CDR3: AWTRRSYEQY
J: TRBJ2-1; V: TRBV27; CDR3: ASSDAGANTYNEQF
J: TRBJ1-4; V: TRBV7-8; CDR3: ASSHGVNEKLF
J: TRBJ2-7; V: TRBV2; CDR3: ANEGDRGTYEQY
J: TRBJ2-1; V: TRBV30; CDR3: AWSRDYNEQF
J: TRBJ1-6; V: TRBV6-1; CDR3: ASSVGQGIAYNSPLH
J: TRBJ2-6; V: TRBV7-2; CDR3: AGGPSGANVLT
J: TRBJ2-3; V: TRBV29-1; CDR3: SVVWWQGEDTQY
J: TRBJ1-6; V: TRBV5-1; CDR3: ASSLGTDQGAPLH
J: TRBJ2-1; V: TRBV4-1; CDR3: ASSQIGGGDYNEQF
J: TRBJ1-2; V: TRBV10-1; CDR3: ASSPGTGDYGYT
J: TRBJ2-7; V: TRBV5-4; CDR3: ASSLIGGEEQY
J: TRBJ2-3; V: TRBV4-2; CDR3: ASSQPQRGDPDTQY
J: TRBJ1-6; V: TRBV29-1; CDR3: SSRDRDNSPLH
J: TRBJ1-1; V: TRBV7-3; CDR3: ASSQTASNTEAF
J: TRBJ1-5; V: TRBV4-1; CDR3: ASSQGQGNNQPQH
J: TRBJ2-2; V: TRBV9; CDR3: ASSVDGAGELTGELF
J: TRBJ1-5; V: TRBV6-5; CDR3: ASSSGRYSNQPQH
J: TRBJ2-3; V: TRBV7-6; CDR3: ASTPLGATDTQY
J: TRBJ1-5; V: TRBV30; CDR3: AWSTGTNNQPQH
J: TRBJ2-2; V: TRBV19; CDR3: ASTYGQHSTGELF
J: TRBJ2-1; V: TRBV6-1; CDR3: ASWVWGQGASEQF
J: TRBJ2-7; V: TRBV15; CDR3: ATSRAGYEQY
J: TRBJ1-1; V: TRBV19; CDR3: ASSILLNRGTEAF
J: TRBJ2-7; V: TRBV28; CDR3: ASRPDRDSYEQY
J: TRBJ2-4; V: TRBV30; CDR3: AWSGQGIQY
J: TRBJ1-1; V: TRBV7-9; CDR3: ASSLEGSTEAF
J: TRBJ2-1; V: TRBV9; CDR3: ASSVEYRVTEQF
J: TRBJ2-7; V: TRBV6-4; CDR3: ASSVPSRGGEQY
J: TRBJ2-7; V: TRBV5-1; CDR3: ASSLENRDTSYEQY
J: TRBJ2-2; V: TRBV5-5; CDR3: ASRAANTGELF
J: TRBJ1-1; V: TRBV18; CDR3: ASSPPGRGLSTEAF
J: TRBJ2-7; V: TRBV10-3; CDR3: AIQYPSSYEQY
J: TRBJ1-1; V: TRBV7-9; CDR3: ASSLDRTLEAF
J: TRBJ2-7; V: TRBV15; CDR3: ATSREETGAYEQY
J: TRBJ1-1; V: TRBV6-5; CDR3: ASSYGSGGDTEAF
J: TRBJ2-2; V: TRBV6-1; CDR3: ASSGGTGGITGELF
J: TRBJ1-1; V: TRBV10-3; CDR3: AISPRGEDTEAF
J: TRBJ1-1; V: TRBV11-3; CDR3: ASSFTPGTEAF
J: TRBJ1-4; V: TRBV4-1; CDR3: ASSTRINEKLF
J: TRBJ2-2; V: TRBV5-1; CDR3: ASSQDNANTGELF
J: TRBJ1-2; V: TRBV29-1; CDR3: SVDIQGGYT
J: TRBJ2-1; V: TRBV7-9; CDR3: ASSFTGTARYNEQF
J: TRBJ2-3; V: TRBV11-2; CDR3: ASSINLLAGTTDTQY
J: TRBJ2-5; V: TRBV13; CDR3: ASSTTGARRETQY
J: TRBJ2-3; V: TRBV13; CDR3: ASSLGGGGNPDTQY
J: TRBJ1-3; V: TRBV11-2; CDR3: ASSLAQGRTIY